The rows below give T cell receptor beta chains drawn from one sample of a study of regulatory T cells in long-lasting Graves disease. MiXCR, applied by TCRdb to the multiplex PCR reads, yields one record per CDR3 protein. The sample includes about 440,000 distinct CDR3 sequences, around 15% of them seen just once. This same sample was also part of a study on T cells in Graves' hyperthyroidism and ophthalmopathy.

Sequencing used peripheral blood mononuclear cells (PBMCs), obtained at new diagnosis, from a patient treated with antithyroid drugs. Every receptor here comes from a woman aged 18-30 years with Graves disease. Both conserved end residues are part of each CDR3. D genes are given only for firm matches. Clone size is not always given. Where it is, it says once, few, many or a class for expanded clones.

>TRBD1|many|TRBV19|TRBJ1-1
TGTGCCAGTAGTACTGGACAGGTGAGCACTGAAGCTTTCTTT
CASSTGQVSTEAFF
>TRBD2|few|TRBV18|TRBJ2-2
TGTGCCAGCTCACCGCCGGGACTAGCGGATACCGGGGAGCTGTTTTTT
CASSPPGLADTGELFF
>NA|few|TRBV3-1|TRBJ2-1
TGTGCCAGCAGCCCAAGAGACTCCAGTGGCAATGAGCAGTTCTTC
CASSPRDSSGNEQFF
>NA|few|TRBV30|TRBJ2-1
TGTGCCTGGATTTGGGCGGAAAACTACAATGAGCAGTTCTTC
CAWIWAENYNEQFF
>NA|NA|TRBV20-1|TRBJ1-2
TGCAGTGCAACATCGACAGTGACGGGCTATGGCTACACCTTC
CSATSTVTGYGYTF
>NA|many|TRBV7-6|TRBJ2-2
TGTGCCAGCAGCCTAACCTCGACAGGTCAGAGGACCGGGGAGCTGTTTTTT
CASSLTSTGQRTGELFF
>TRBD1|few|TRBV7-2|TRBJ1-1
TGTGCCGGTCCTACAGGGGACACTGAAGCTTTCTTT
CAGPTGDTEAFF
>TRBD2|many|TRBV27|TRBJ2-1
TGTGCCAGCAGTTTGCGGGAGGGTTACAATGAGCAGTTCTTC
CASSLREGYNEQFF
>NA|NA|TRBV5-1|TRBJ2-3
TGCGCCAGCAGCCAGAACCCCTTTGGGACAGATACGCAGTATTTT
CASSQNPFGTDTQYF
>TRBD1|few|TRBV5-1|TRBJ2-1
TGCGCCAGCAGTTCGGGACAGTCCTACAATGAGCAGTTCTTC
CASSSGQSYNEQFF
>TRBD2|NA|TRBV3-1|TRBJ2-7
TGTGCCAGCAGCCGCGCGGGGACTAGCGGGAACTACGAGCAGTACTTC
CASSRAGTSGNYEQYF
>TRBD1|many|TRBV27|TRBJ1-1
TGTGCCAGCATCCAACAGGGGAATTTGGTTAACACTGAAGCTTTCTTT
CASIQQGNLVNTEAFF
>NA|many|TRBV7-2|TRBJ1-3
TGTGCCAGCAGCTTCGGCAGGGGAACTGGAAACACCATATATTTT
CASSFGRGTGNTIYF
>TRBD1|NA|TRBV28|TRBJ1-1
TGTGCCAGCAGTTTCGGACAGGGTTCGGGGACTGAAGCTTTCTTT
CASSFGQGSGTEAFF
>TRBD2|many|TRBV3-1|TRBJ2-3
TGTGCCAGCAGCTCCCGGACTAGCGGGAGGGTTGCAGATACGCAGTATTTT
CASSSRTSGRVADTQYF
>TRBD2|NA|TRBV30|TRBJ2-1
TGTGCCTACGGTATAGCGGGAGGGAGGGAGTTCTTC
CAYGIAGGREFF
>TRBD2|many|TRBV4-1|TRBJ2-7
TGCGCCAGCAGCCAAGCACTAGCGGGAGTTGTCTACGAGCAGTACTTC
CASSQALAGVVYEQYF
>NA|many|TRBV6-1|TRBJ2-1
TGTGCCAGCAGAGGTCGTGTGGGACTGACCTACAATGAGCAGTTCTTC
CASRGRVGLTYNEQFF
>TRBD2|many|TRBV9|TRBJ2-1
TGTGCCAGCAGCGTGACTAGCGGGAGGGTCAATGAGCAGTTCTTC
CASSVTSGRVNEQFF
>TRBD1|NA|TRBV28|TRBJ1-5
TGTGCCGGGGGGACAGGGGGCGGTCAGCCCCAGCATTTT
CAGGTGGGQPQHF
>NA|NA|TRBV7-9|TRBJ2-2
TGTGCCGGCAGCGGAGGAGGACCGCATCCGCCCGGGGAGCTGTTTTTT
CAGSGGGPHPPGELFF
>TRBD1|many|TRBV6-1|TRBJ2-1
TGTGCCAGCAGTCGGACAGGGGGCACCCTAGCCTACAATGAGCAGTTCTTC
CASSRTGGTLAYNEQFF
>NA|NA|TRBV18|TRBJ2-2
TGTGCCAGCTCACCAAGGAGGGTCGGGGACACCGGGGAGCTGTTTTTT
CASSPRRVGDTGELFF
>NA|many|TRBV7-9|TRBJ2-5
TGTGCCATCCAAGAGACCCAGTACTTC
CAIQETQYF
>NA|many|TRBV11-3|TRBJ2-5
TGTGCCAGCAGCTTAGATGGGGCCCAAGAGACCCAGTACTTC
CASSLDGAQETQYF
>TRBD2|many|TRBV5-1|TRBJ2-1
TGCGCCAGCAGCTTGTTGCGGGAGGGCCTCAATGAGCAGTTCTTC
CASSLLREGLNEQFF
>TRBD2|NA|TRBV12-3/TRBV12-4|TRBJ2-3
TGTGCCAGCAGAATTAGCGGGAGGGCCGGGGATACGCAGTATTTT
CASRISGRAGDTQYF
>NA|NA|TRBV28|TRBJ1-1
TGTGCCAGCAGCCCCGCCGTTGGGGGATCCGCTGAAGCTTTCTTT
CASSPAVGGSAEAFF
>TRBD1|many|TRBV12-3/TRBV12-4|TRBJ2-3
TGTGCCAGCAGTTTTGGGATCGGGACAGCCGGAAGGAGCACAGATACGCAGTATTTT
CASSFGIGTAGRSTDTQYF
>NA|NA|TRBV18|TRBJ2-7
TGTGCCAGCTCATCAGTCTGGGGCCCGGTGGGATCCTACGAGCAGTACTTC
CASSSVWGPVGSYEQYF
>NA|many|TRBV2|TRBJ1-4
TGTGCCAGCAGTGGTTACCCCTTTTTAGGGGACGAAGGGGGAAAACTGTTTTTT
CASSGYPFLGDEGGKLFF
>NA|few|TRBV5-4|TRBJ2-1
TGTGCCGGCAGCTTGCCCAGCGGGGACATAAATGAGCAGTTCTTC
CAGSLPSGDINEQFF
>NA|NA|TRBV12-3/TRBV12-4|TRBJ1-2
TGTGCCAGCAGTAACGCGTGGACAGCCTATGGCTACACCTTC
CASSNAWTAYGYTF
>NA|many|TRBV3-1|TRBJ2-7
TGTGCCAGCAGCCCTCCTGAGGGTCGCGAGCAGTACTTC
CASSPPEGREQYF
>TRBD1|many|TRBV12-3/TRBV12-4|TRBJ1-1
TGTGCCAGCAAAGAACAGGGGTACACTGAAGCTTTCTTT
CASKEQGYTEAFF
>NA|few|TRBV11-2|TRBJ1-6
TGTGCCAGCAGCTTAGTTGGGGGAGGCTCCTATAATTCACCCCTCCACTTT
CASSLVGGGSYNSPLHF
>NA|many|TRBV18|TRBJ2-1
TGTGCCAGCTCACCTGTGTCTAGAAACAATGAGCAGTTCTTC
CASSPVSRNNEQFF
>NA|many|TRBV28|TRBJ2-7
TGTGCCAGCAAAGGCGCGAGCTCCTACGAGCAGTACTTC
CASKGASSYEQYF
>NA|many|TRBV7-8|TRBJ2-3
TGTGCCAGCAGCCGACGAGAGAAAATCACAGATACGCAGTATTTT
CASSRREKITDTQYF
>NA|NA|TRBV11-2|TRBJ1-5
TGTGCCAGCAGCTTTCACGGGGGCAATCAGCCCCAGCATTTT
CASSFHGGNQPQHF
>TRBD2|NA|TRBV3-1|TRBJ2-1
TGTGCCAGCAGCCAAAGACTAGCGGGGGGTTCCAATGAGCAGTTCTTC
CASSQRLAGGSNEQFF
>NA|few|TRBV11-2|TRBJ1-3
TGTGCCAGCAGCTTAGAGATGTCTGGAAACACCATATATTTT
CASSLEMSGNTIYF
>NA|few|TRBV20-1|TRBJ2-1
TGCAGTGCTAGAGTGGAGGCGGGCCCTTCCTACAATGAGCAGTTCTTC
CSARVEAGPSYNEQFF
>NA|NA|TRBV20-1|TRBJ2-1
TGCAGTGCAGGATCAATGACAGTAACTGAGCAGTTCTTC
CSAGSMTVTEQFF
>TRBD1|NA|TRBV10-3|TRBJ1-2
TGTGCCATCAGTGAGTGGAGAGGACAGGGTGAGGGCTACACCTTC
CAISEWRGQGEGYTF
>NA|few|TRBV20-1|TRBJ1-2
TGCAGTGCGATCCCAGACGCGCCCGATAACTATGGCTACACCTTC
CSAIPDAPDNYGYTF
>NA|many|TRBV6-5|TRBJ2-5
TGTGCCAGCAGTTACTCGGAGGTACGGAGCCAAGAGACCCAGTACTTC
CASSYSEVRSQETQYF
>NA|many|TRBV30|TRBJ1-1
TGTGCCTGGAGTACACAGGGAACTGAAGCTTTCTTT
CAWSTQGTEAFF
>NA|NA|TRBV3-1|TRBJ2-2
TGTGCCAGCAGCCAAGTATGGGGGCGCTTTGTGATCGGGGAGCTGTTTTTT
CASSQVWGRFVIGELFF
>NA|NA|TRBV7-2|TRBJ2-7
TGTGCCAGCAGCTTAGACGGAGCCCGGGCTCATTACGAGCAGTACTTC
CASSLDGARAHYEQYF
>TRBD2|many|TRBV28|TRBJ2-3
TGTGCCAGCAGGTCTAGCGGGAGTACCAACACGCAGTATTTT
CASRSSGSTNTQYF
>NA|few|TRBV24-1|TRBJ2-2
TGTGCCACCAAGGGGGACCCCCGAGGCGGGGAGCTGTTTTTT
CATKGDPRGGELFF
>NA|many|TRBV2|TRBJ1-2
TGTGCCAGCAGTGAAGCTGACGTCGGGAATAACTATGGCTACACCTTC
CASSEADVGNNYGYTF
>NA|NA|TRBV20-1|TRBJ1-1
TGCAGTGCTAGAGAGGGTCTTCGGGAAGCTTTCTTT
CSAREGLREAFF
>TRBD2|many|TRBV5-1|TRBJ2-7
TGCGCCAGCAGCTTACGACTAGCGGCCTACGAGCAGTACTTC
CASSLRLAAYEQYF
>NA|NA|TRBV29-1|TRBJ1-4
TGCAGCGTTGAAGACAGGGCAAATGAAAAACTGTTTTTT
CSVEDRANEKLFF
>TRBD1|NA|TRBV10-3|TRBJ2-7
TGTGCCATCAGTGAGTCCACAGGGGGGCCGAGAATCTACGAGCAGTACTTC
CAISESTGGPRIYEQYF
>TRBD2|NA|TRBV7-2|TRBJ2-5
TGTGCCAGCAGCTGGACTAGCGGGGGGCAAGAGGCCCAGTACTTC
CASSWTSGGQEAQYF
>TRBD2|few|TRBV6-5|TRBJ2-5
TGTGCCAGCAGTTACTCGGGGGGACTATCACAAGAGACCCAGTACTTC
CASSYSGGLSQETQYF
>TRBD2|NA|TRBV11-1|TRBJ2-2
TGTGCCAGCAGCTTAGTGGGACTACCCTGGGAGCTGTTTTTT
CASSLVGLPWELFF